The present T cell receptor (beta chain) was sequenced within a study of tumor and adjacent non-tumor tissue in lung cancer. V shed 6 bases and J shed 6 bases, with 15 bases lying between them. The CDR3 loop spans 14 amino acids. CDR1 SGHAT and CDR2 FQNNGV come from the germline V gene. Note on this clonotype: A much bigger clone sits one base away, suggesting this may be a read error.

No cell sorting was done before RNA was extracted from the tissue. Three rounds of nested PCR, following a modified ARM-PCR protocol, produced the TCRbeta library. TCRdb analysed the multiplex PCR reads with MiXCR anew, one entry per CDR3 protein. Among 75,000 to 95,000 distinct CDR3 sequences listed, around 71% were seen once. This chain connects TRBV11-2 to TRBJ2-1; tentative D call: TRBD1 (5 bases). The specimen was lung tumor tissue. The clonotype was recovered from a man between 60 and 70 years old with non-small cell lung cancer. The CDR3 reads CASRSGAGINEQFF. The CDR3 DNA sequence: TGTGCCAGCAGGTCGGGCGCAGGGATCAATGAGCAGTTCTTC.